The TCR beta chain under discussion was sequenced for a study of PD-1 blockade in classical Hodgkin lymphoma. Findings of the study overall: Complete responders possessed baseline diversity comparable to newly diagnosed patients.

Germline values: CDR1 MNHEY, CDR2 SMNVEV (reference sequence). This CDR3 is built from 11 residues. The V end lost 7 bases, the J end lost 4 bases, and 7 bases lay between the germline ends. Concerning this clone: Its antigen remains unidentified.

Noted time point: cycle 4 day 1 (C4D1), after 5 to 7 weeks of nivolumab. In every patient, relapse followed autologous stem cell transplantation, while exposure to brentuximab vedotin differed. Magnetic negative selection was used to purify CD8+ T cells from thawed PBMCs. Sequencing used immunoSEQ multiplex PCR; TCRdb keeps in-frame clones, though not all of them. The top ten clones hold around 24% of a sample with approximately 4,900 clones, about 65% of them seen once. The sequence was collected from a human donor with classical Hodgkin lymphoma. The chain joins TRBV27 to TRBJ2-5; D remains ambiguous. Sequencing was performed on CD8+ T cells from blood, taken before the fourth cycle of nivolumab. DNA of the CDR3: TGTGCCAGCACCTTGGGAGAGACCCAGTACTTC. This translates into CASTLGETQYF.